Shown below are 27 T cell receptor beta chains from a single sample sequenced in a study of Ad26.COV2.S vaccination and SARS-CoV-2 variants. Described treatment: about 20 received Ad26.COV2.S at low or high dose, single or two shots; 5 received placebo; per-sample allocation not given. Repertoires come from day 63 after the first vaccine or placebo injection. The table came from immunoSEQ multiplex PCR; TCRdb's copy has only in-frame clones and leaves some out. The data show roughly 450,000 clones, around 90% seen once. The sample consisted of peripheral blood, taken in a trial of Ad26.COV2.S vaccine versus placebo. The source of these receptors is a person between 18 and 60 years old who received the Ad26.COV2.S COVID-19 vaccine or a placebo.

CDR3 in DNA: TGTGCCAGCAGCCAACTAGATATTTCTGGAAACACCATATATTTT. Its translation: CASSQLDISGNTIYF. This sequence joins TRBV3-1 (or the pseudogene TRBV3-2) and TRBJ1-3; D is ambiguous. V lost 2 bases, J lost 1 base, and 9 bases lay in between. CDR1 LGHDT and CDR2 YNNKEL come from the germline V gene (reference sequence). The CDR3 sequence is 15 residues long.

This clone was observed once. The chain uses TRBV7-9 and TRBJ1-1, with D unresolved. V lost 5 bases and J 8 bases, leaving 21 bases between the germline ends. Germline CDR1 is SEHNR and CDR2 is FQNEAQ (reference sequence). This CDR3 has 15 amino acids. DNA for the CDR3: TGTGCCAGCAGCCTAGATGGGGTCTCCCAACCGGAAGCTTTCTTT. Translated, it gives CASSLDGVSQPEAFF.

V usage is TRBV6-4 and J usage is TRBJ2-7; 11 bases fit TRBD2. Germline V CDR1 and CDR2: MRHNA, SNTAGT. V was pared by 4 bases and J by 5 bases, with 10 bases of the junction left unmatched. This CDR3 is 16 amino acids long. CDR3 bases: TGTGCCAGCAGTGTTCTAGCGGGAGGTCTAGTTCACGAGCAGTACTTC. This encodes CASSVLAGGLVHEQYF.

V and J are TRBV18 and TRBJ2-6, with 11 nucleotides matching TRBD1. Germline-derived CDR1 and CDR2 are KGHSH and LQKENI. V was clipped by 1 base and J by 1 base; unmatched bases: 9. There are 20 residues in the CDR3. As DNA, the CDR3 is TGTGCCAGCTCACCACTATTGATGGGACAGGGGGTTTCTGGGGCCAACGTCCTGACTTTC. Protein sequence: CASSPLLMGQGVSGANVLTF.

About this clone: Different DNA sequences within this sample yield the same CDR3. V gene TRBV5-1 combines with J gene TRBJ1-5, with D possibly matching TRBD1 (6 bases). The CDR3 consists of 14 residues. Germline V gene data show CDR1 as SGHRS and CDR2 as YFSETQ. V dropped 0 bases and J dropped 7 bases, with 11 bases sitting between them. CDR3 coding DNA: TGCGCCAGCAGCTTGGAAGGGGGGAACCAGCCCCAGCATTTT. It encodes CASSLEGGNQPQHF.

The chain employs TRBV7-2 and TRBJ1-1; 8 bases agree with TRBD1. The germline V gene has CDR1 SGHTA and CDR2 FQGNSA. Unmatched junction bases numbered 6, after V lost 5 bases and J lost 1 base. This CDR3 contains 15 residues. CDR3 DNA: TGTGCCAGCAGCGGAACCGGGACAGGGAACACTGAAGCTTTCTTT. This encodes CASSGTGTGNTEAFF.

This chain uses TRBV7-2 with TRBJ2-7; D might be TRBD2 (6 bases). The CDR3 contains 15 residues. CDR1 is SGHTA, CDR2 FQGNSA, per germline. Between the trimmed V and J ends, which lost 2 bases and 2 bases, there was a span of 13 bases. This CDR3 reads CASSLQLAGAYEQYF. As DNA, the CDR3 is TGTGCCAGCAGCTTACAACTAGCAGGTGCCTACGAGCAGTACTTC. Filled out from reference TRBV7-2 and TRBJ2-7, the complete variable domain reads GAGVSQSPSNKVTEKGKDVELRCDPISGHTALYWYRQSLGQGLEFLIYFQGNSAPDKSGLPSDRFSAERTGGSVSTLTIQRTQQEDSAVYLCASSLQLAGAYEQYFGPGTRLTVT.

This rearrangement joins TRBV18 to TRBJ1-1; D call uncertain. Trimming took 6 bases from V and 2 from J, leaving 10 bases between them. The CDR3 consists of 13 residues. Germline CDR1 is KGHSH and CDR2 is LQKENI. This chain's CDR3 is CASSPDKNTEAFF. CDR3 in DNA: TGTGCCAGCTCCCCAGACAAAAACACTGAAGCTTTCTTT.

The chain recombines TRBV18 with TRBJ2-7, with 8 nucleotides matching TRBD1. The V gene's germline CDR1 is KGHSH and CDR2 LQKENI. J gave up 5 bases and V 3 bases, and 12 bases lay outside the gene matches. The CDR3 covers 16 residues. The CDR3 DNA reads as TGTGCCAGCTCACCCGTACCGGGCGGGACAGGTCACGAGCAGTACTTC. Translated, it gives CASSPVPGGTGHEQYF. Complete variable domain (other parts from reference TRBV18 and TRBJ2-7): NAGVMQNPRHLVRRRGQEARLRCSPMKGHSHVYWYRQLPEEGLKFMVYLQKENIIDESGMPKERFSAEFPKEGPSILRIQQVVRGDSAAYFCASSPVPGGTGHEQYFGPGTRLTVT.

This clone was recorded a few times. The J gene is TRBJ2-7, the V gene TRBV6-5; no firm D call. The CDR3 spans 15 residues. V shed 0 bases and J shed 0 bases, with 9 bases lying between them. Germline V lookup: CDR1 MNHEY, CDR2 SVGAGI. The CDR3 sequence is CASSYSNGDSYEQYF. The DNA of the CDR3 is TGTGCCAGCAGTTACTCGAATGGCGACTCCTACGAGCAGTACTTC.

V is TRBV9 and J is TRBJ2-1, with D perhaps matching TRBD1 (5 bases). CDR1 SGDLS and CDR2 YYNGEE come from the germline V gene. The CDR3 length is 15 residues. V was trimmed by 0 bases and J by 2 bases, leaving 9 bases between them. CDR3 in DNA: TGTGCCAGCAGCGTAGAGGGGAAGGCCTACAATGAGCAGTTCTTC. Translation: CASSVEGKAYNEQFF.

The chain recombines TRBV11-2 with TRBJ2-2; the match to TRBD1 covers 10 bases. The CDR3 is made up of 15 amino acids. V lost 5 bases, J lost 4 bases, and 4 bases stayed unmatched. In germline, CDR1 is SGHAT, CDR2 FQNNGV. CDR3 sequence reads: CASSLGQGVTGELFF. CDR3 sequence (DNA): TGTGCCAGCAGCCTCGGACAGGGGGTCACCGGGGAGCTGTTTTTT.

This chain connects TRBV2 to TRBJ2-1; 10 bases are a match to TRBD2. Germline CDR1 SNHLY, CDR2 FYNNEI. The CDR3 loop spans 16 amino acids. V gave up 5 bases and J gave up 5 bases; unmatched junction bases: 9. The CDR3 sequence is CASSLAPGLANNEQFF. The CDR3 region has the DNA TGTGCCAGCAGTCTAGCCCCGGGACTAGCGAACAATGAGCAGTTCTTC.

The chain is built from TRBV6-2 or TRBV6-3 and TRBJ1-1; 8 positions match TRBD1. Germline CDR1 and CDR2: MNHEY and SVGEGT. The length of the CDR3 is 13 residues. V was pared by 4 bases and J by 3 bases, with 1 base of the junction left unmatched. CDR3 nucleotides: TGTGCCAGCAGTTTACAGGGGGACACTGAAGCTTTCTTT. The encoded protein is CASSLQGDTEAFF.

The chain joins TRBV5-3 to TRBJ1-1; tentatively, D is TRBD1 (6 bases). TRBV5-3 is an ORF for which the function is uncertain. The CDR3 is made up of 15 amino acids. Trimming took off 5 bases at V and 1 base at J, with 15 bases between the two ends. The CDR3 nucleotides read TGTGCCAGAAGGTTGCAGGGGCGGCGGAACACTGAAGCTTTCTTT. This codes for CARRLQGRRNTEAFF.

The chain couples TRBV3-1 (or the pseudogene TRBV3-2) to TRBJ2-1; D is uncertain. Trimming shortened V by 0 bases and J by 9 bases, and 12 bases separated the two germline ends. This CDR3 has 14 amino acids. Germline V gene sequence: CDR1 LGHDT, CDR2 YNNKEL (reference sequence). The CDR3 loop reads CASSQDRVAGEQFF. CDR3 DNA sequence: TGTGCCAGCAGCCAAGATAGGGTAGCCGGTGAGCAGTTCTTC.

This chain joins TRBV3-1 (or the pseudogene TRBV3-2) and TRBJ2-5; 7 positions agree with TRBD2. The CDR3 has 18 residues. With V trimmed by 2 bases and J by 5 bases, 17 bases remained unmatched. Germline V gene lookup returns CDR1 LGHDT and CDR2 YNNKEL (reference sequence). The CDR3 reads CASSQNAGRVRAGETQYF. In DNA, the CDR3 is TGTGCCAGCAGCCAAAATGCGGGGAGGGTAAGAGCGGGGGAGACCCAGTACTTC.

The genes are TRBV28 and TRBJ2-7, with 11 positions matching TRBD2. With V trimmed by 6 bases and J by 5 bases, 3 bases remained unmatched. Germline V gene lookup returns CDR1 MDHEN and CDR2 SYDVKM. The CDR3 runs 13 residues. The CDR3 sequence is CASRLAGAHEQYF. CDR3 in DNA: TGTGCCAGCAGACTAGCGGGAGCCCACGAGCAGTACTTC.

In its sample, this clone was seen a few times. Other nucleotide sequences in the sample specify the same CDR3. The V gene is TRBV18, the J gene TRBJ2-1, with a weak D call TRBD2 (6 bases). This CDR3 is 13 amino acids long. With 3 bases removed from V and 5 bases from J, the gap between germline ends came to 8 bases. Germline CDR1 and CDR2: KGHSH and LQKENI. The CDR3 DNA is TGTGCCAGCTCACCCCCTAGCGACAATGAGCAGTTCTTC. It translates to CASSPPSDNEQFF.

The V gene is TRBV5-4, the J gene TRBJ2-1; TRBD2 agrees at 11 bases. This CDR3 comprises 18 residues. With V trimmed by 0 bases and J by 8 bases, 13 bases remained unmatched. Germline V gene data show CDR1 as SGHNT and CDR2 as YYREEE (reference sequence). This chain's CDR3 is CASSLALTSGMGSDEQFF. CDR3 coding DNA: TGTGCCAGCAGCTTGGCCCTGACTAGCGGGATGGGGTCGGATGAGCAGTTCTTC.

J is TRBJ2-1 and V is TRBV12-3 or TRBV12-4; D is undetermined. The CDR3 is made up of 13 amino acids. V was cut by 2 bases and J by 6 bases, with 8 bases left in between. The CDR3 sequence: CASSLITVNEQFF. CDR3 nucleotides: TGTGCCAGCAGTTTAATAACTGTCAATGAGCAGTTCTTC.

About this clone: Compared with germline, one end of the junction differs, possibly owing to a read error. The chain carries TRBV28 and TRBJ2-7; TRBD1 is a possible D gene (5 bases). The CDR3 spans 19 residues. Germline loops: CDR1 MDHEN, CDR2 SYDVKM. This CDR3 reads CASGFPRVRSRRGSYEQYF. CDR3 in DNA: TGTGCCAGCGGTTTCCCCCGGGTCCGATCAAGAAGGGGTAGCTACGAGCAGTACTTC.

The CDR3 nucleotides are TGTGCCAGCAGTGAACGGGGCACTGAAGCTTTCTTT. It encodes CASSERGTEAFF. The rearrangement uses TRBV2 and TRBJ1-1; D not certain. The CDR3 spans 12 residues. The germline V gene encodes CDR1 SNHLY and CDR2 FYNNEI. The V end was cut by 2 bases, the J end by 4 bases, with 5 bases between.

This chain links TRBV28 with TRBJ2-7, with a weak D call TRBD2 (6 bases). The CDR3 consists of 18 residues. The germline CDR1 and CDR2 sequences are MDHEN and SYDVKM. The V end lost 10 bases, the J end lost 3 bases, and 31 bases lay between the germline ends. CDR3 in amino acids: CATKEASFGGAPDYEQYF. The CDR3 bases are TGTGCCACTAAAGAAGCGAGTTTCGGGGGAGCGCCAGACTACGAGCAGTACTTC.

The chain joins TRBV7-9 to TRBJ2-7, with a weak D call TRBD2 (6 bases). Germline CDR1 reads SEHNR; CDR2 reads FQNEAQ (reference sequence). The V end was cut by 1 base, the J end by 2 bases, with 21 bases between. This CDR3 has 18 amino acids. The CDR3 region is CASSLGLPGAGRPYEQYF. The CDR3 DNA reads TGTGCCAGCAGCTTAGGCTTGCCCGGGGCAGGGAGGCCCTACGAGCAGTACTTC.

The chain uses TRBV27 and TRBJ2-7; D call uncertain. The CDR3 length is 15 residues. The germline V gene has CDR1 MNHEY and CDR2 SMNVEV (reference sequence). V lost 0 bases, J lost 0 bases, and 9 bases lay in between. The CDR3 sequence: CASSLSVTSSYEQYF. Here the CDR3 DNA reads TGTGCCAGCAGTTTATCAGTGACAAGCTCCTACGAGCAGTACTTC.

This clone was counted once. The V gene is TRBV6-2 or TRBV6-3, the J gene TRBJ1-1, with 9 bases aligning to TRBD1. After removal of 4 bases from V and 5 bases from J, the junction contained 8 bases not matched to a gene. The CDR3 totals 15 residues. Germline V gene sequence: CDR1 MNHEY, CDR2 SVGEGT. CDR3 residues: CASSSYRGQRTEAFF. CDR3 DNA: TGTGCCAGCAGTTCTTACAGGGGGCAGCGGACTGAAGCTTTCTTT.